This paragraph reports one T cell receptor (beta chain). Antigen: not known. A much larger clone differs from this one at a single base, so this may be a read error. Patients chosen for sequencing had CD8+CD57+ cells that had expanded, as shown by flow cytometry. Patient blood was sampled before any therapy had been received. This record belongs to a study of CD8+CD57+ T cells in acquired aplastic anemia. The CDR3 sequence is 15 residues long. Germline V gene lookup returns CDR1 SGHRS and CDR2 YFSETQ. V lost 5 bases, J lost 5 bases, and 20 bases lay in between. Using genomic DNA as the template, TCR beta VDJ and CDR3 profiling was carried out. Using its own MiXCR run on the reads, TCRdb lists one record per CDR3 protein. The sample shows 450,000 to 600,000 distinct CDR3 sequences, over 25% of them seen only once. Study-wide findings and caveats: Overlapping CD8+ CDR3 repertoires of patients and controls contained approximately 29 shared sequences.

This TCR was recovered from a human donor with aplastic anemia. The chain employs TRBV5-1 and TRBJ2-7; tentative D call: TRBD1 (5 bases). Source material: sorted CD4+, CD8+, or CD8+CD57+ T cells (not recorded which) from PBMCs. The CDR3 sequence is CASRSEQTASDEQYF. The CDR3 DNA is TGCGCCAGCAGATCTGAGCAGACAGCCTCGGACGAGCAGTACTTC.